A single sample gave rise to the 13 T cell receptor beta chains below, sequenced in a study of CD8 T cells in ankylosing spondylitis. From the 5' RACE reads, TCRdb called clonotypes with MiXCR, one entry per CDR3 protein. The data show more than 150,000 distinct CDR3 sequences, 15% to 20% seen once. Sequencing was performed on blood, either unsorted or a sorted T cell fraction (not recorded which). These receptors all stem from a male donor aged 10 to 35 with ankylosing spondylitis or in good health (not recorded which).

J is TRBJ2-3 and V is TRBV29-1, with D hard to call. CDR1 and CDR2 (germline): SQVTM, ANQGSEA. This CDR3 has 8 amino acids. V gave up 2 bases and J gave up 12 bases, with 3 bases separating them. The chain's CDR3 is CSVESQYF. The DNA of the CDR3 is TGCAGCGTTGAATCCCAGTATTTT.

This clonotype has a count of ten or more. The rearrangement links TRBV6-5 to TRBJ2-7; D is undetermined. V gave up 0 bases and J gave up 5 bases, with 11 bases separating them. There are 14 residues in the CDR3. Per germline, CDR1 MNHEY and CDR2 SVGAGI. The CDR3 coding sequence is TGTGCCAGCAGTTACTCAGGGTTTAGGGACGAGCAGTACTTC. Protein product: CASSYSGFRDEQYF.

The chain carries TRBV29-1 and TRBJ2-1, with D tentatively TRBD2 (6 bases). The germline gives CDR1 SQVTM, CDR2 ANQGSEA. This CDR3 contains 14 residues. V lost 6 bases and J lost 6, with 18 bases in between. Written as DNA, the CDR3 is TGCAGCGTCCGACCGCGGGGTGGGGTCAATGAGCAGTTCTTC. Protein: CSVRPRGGVNEQFF.

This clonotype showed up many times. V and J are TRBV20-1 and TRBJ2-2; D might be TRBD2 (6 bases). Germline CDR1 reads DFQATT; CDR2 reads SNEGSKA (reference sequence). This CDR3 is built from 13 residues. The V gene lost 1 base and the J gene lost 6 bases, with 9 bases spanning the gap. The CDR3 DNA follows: TGCAGTGCTAGAGCCCCGGGGGCCGGGGAGCTGTTTTTT. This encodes CSARAPGAGELFF.

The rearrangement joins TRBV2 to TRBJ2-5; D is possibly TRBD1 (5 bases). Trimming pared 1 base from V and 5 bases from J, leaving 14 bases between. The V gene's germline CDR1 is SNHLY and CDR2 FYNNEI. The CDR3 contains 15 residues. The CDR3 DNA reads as TGTGCCAGCAGTGAAGGAAACCAGGGATTGGAGACCCAGTACTTC. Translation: CASSEGNQGLETQYF. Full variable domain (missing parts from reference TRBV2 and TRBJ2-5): EPEVTQTPSHQVTQMGQEVILRCVPISNHLYFYWYRQILGQKVEFLVSFYNNEISEKSEIFDDQFSVERPDGSNFTLKIRSTKLEDSAMYFCASSEGNQGLETQYFGPGTRLLVL.

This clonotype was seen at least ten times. DNA of the CDR3: TGCAGTGCTAGCGGGAACCTCACAGATACGCAGTATTTT. Residues: CSASGNLTDTQYF. The rearrangement links TRBV20-1 to TRBJ2-3; D is perhaps TRBD2 (5 bases). Germline assignment: CDR1 DFQATT and CDR2 SNEGSKA (reference sequence). This CDR3 is built from 13 residues. Between the trimmed V and J ends, which lost 3 bases and 2 bases, there was a span of 9 bases.

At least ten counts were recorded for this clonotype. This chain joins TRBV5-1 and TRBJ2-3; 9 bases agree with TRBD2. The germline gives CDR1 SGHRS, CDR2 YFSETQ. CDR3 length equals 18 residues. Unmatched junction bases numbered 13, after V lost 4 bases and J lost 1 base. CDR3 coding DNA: TGCGCCAGCAGCCGCCTTTCTAGCGGGGCTCTGGGCACAGATACGCAGTATTTT. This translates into CASSRLSSGALGTDTQYF.

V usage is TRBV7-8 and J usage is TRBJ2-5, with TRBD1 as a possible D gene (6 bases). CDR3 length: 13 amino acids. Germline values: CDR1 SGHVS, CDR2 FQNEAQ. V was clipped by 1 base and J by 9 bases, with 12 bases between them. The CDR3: CASSLVDSKAQYF. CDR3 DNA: TGTGCCAGCAGCTTAGTGGACAGTAAAGCCCAGTACTTC.

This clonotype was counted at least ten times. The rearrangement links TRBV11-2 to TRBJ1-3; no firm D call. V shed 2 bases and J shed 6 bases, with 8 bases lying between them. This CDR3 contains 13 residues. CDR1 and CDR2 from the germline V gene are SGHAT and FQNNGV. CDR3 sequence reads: CASSLSLLNTIYF. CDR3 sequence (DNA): TGTGCCAGCAGCTTAAGTCTTTTAAACACCATATATTTT.

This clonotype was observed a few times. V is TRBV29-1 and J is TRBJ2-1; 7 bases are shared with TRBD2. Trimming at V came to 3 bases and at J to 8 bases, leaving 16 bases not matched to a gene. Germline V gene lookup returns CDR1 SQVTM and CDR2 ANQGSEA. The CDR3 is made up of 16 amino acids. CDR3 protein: CSVDRPGGRRVDEQFF. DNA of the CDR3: TGCAGCGTTGATCGCCCCGGGGGGAGGAGGGTAGATGAGCAGTTCTTC.

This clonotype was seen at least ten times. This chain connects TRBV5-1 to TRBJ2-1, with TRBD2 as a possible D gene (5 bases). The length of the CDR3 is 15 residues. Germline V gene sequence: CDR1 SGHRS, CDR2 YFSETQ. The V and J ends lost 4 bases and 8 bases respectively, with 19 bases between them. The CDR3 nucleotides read TGCGCCAGCAGCGCTGGACTGACGGCTGGGGATGAGCAGTTCTTC. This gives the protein CASSAGLTAGDEQFF. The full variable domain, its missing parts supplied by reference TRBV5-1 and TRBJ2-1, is KAGVTQTPRYLIKTRGQQVTLSCSPISGHRSVSWYQQTPGQGLQFLFEYFSETQRNKGNFPGRFSGRQFSNSRSEMNVSTLELGDSALYLCASSAGLTAGDEQFFGPGTRLTVL.

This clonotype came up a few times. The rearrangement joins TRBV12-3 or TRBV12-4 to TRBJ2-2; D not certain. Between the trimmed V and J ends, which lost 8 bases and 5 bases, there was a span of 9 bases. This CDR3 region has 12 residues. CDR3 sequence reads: CASSGSTGELFF. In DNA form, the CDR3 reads TGTGCCAGCTCCGGCTCAACCGGGGAGCTGTTTTTT.

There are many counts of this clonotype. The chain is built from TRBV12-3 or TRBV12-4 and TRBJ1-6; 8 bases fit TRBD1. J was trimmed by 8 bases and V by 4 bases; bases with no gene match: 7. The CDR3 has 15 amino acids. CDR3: CASSSRDRQDSPLHF. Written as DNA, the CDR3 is TGTGCCAGCAGTTCCCGGGACAGGCAGGATTCACCCCTCCACTTT.